This TCR beta chain was obtained from a study of post-analysis software for immune sequencing data. This CDR3 contains 20 residues. Trimming shortened V by 2 bases and J by 2 bases, and 24 bases separated the two germline ends. From germline, CDR1 is SGHVS and CDR2 FQNEAQ. Incorporated into the TCR beta cDNA libraries were unique molecular identifiers, which served to reduce PCR and sequencing biases. TCRdb used MiXCR to reprocess the PCR reads, holding one entry per CDR3 protein. The sample has around 150,000 distinct CDR3 sequences; around 36% are singletons. This receptor was identified in a girl under 18 with multiple sclerosis. The chain is built from TRBV7-8 and TRBJ1-4, with D tentatively TRBD1 (5 bases). Sequenced material: blood, taken after autologous hematopoietic stem cell transplantation. The CDR3 is CASSLPPFRGEVTTNEKLFF. DNA of the CDR3: TGTGCCAGCAGCTTACCCCCTTTTCGAGGGGAGGTCACGACTAATGAAAAACTGTTTTTT. The entire variable domain, with the rest obtained from reference TRBV7-8 and TRBJ1-4, is as follows: GAGVSQSPRYKVAKRGQDVALRCDPISGHVSLFWYQQALGQGPEFLTYFQNEAQLDKSGLPSDRFFAERPEGSVSTLKIQRTQQEDSAVYLCASSLPPFRGEVTTNEKLFFGSGTQLSVL.